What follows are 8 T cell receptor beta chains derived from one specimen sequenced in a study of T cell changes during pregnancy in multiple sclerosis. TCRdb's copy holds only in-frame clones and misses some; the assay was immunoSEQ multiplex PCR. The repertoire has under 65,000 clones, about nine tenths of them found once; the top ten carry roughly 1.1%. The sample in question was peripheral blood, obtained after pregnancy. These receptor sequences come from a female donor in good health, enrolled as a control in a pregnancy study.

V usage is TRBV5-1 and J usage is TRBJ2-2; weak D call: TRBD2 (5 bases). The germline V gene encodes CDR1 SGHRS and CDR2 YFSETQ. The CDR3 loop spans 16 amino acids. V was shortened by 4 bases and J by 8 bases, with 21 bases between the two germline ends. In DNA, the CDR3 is TGCGCCAGCAGCGGCGGTGAGGGAGCTCTTTTGGGGGAGCTGTTTTTT. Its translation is CASSGGEGALLGELFF.

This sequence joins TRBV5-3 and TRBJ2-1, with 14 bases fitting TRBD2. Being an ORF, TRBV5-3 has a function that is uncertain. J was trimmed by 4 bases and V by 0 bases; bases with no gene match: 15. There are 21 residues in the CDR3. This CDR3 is CARSLGLAGGLKSSSYNEQFF. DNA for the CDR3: TGTGCCAGAAGCTTGGGACTAGCGGGAGGGCTAAAGTCTAGCTCGTACAATGAGCAGTTCTTC.

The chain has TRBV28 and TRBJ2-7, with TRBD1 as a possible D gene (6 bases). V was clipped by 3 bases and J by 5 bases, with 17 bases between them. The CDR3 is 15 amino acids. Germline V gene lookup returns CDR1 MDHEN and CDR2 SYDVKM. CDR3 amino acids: CASSFLRGPTNEQYF. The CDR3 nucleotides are TGTGCCAGCAGTTTTCTCAGGGGTCCGACTAACGAGCAGTACTTC.

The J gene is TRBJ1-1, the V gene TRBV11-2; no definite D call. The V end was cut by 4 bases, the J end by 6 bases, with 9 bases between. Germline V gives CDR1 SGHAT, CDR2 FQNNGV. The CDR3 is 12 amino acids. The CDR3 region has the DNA TGTGCCAGCAGCTCCCTCTCAGCTGAAGCTTTCTTT. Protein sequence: CASSSLSAEAFF.

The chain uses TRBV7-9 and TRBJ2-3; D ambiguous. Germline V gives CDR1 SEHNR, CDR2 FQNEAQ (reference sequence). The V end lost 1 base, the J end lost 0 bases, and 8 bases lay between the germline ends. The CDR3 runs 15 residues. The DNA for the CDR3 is TGTGCCAGCAGCTTAGTTAGCTCTAGCACAGATACGCAGTATTTT. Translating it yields CASSLVSSSTDTQYF.

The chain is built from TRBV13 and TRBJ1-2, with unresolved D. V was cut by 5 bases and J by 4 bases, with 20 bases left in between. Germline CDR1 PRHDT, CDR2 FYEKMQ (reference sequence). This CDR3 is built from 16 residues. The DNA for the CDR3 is TGTGCCAGCAGCATGAACGGAGGTTTCTCCCCCTATGGCTACACCTTC. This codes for CASSMNGGFSPYGYTF.

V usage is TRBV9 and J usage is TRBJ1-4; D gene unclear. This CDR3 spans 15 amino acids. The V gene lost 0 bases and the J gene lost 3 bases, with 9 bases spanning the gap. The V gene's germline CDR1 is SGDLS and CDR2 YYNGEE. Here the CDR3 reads CASSVAPGSNEKLFF. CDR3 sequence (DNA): TGTGCCAGCAGCGTAGCGCCGGGTTCTAATGAAAAACTGTTTTTT.

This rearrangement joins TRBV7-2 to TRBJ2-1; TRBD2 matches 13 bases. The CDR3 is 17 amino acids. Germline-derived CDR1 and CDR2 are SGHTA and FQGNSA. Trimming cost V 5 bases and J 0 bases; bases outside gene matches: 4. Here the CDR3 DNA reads TGTGCCAGCAGCGGACGGACTAGCGGGAGCTCCTACAATGAGCAGTTCTTC. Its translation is CASSGRTSGSSYNEQFF.